This TCR beta chain originates from a study of T-cell memory formation after mild COVID-19. About this clonotype itself: A much larger clone lies a single base off, so this may be a read error.

Each CDR3 protein is one row after TCRdb ran MiXCR on the 5' RACE reads. The sample shows about 27,000 distinct CDR3 sequences, 7.4% of them seen only once. This CDR3 is built from 13 residues. The sequence was collected from an adult woman who had mild COVID-19 (a few samples of this study predate the infection). Cell type and time point are not known. Sequencing input: PBMCs or a T cell subset sorted from them (not recorded which). The gene calls are TRBV12-2 and TRBJ2-7; the D segment call TRBD2 is taken from the table without a DNA check. TRBV12-2 is reported as a pseudogene. The CDR3 DNA follows: TGTGCAAGACGCTTAGTACTAGCGGCAGGGCAGTACTTC. It yields the protein CARRLVLAAGQYF.